Following are 22 T cell receptor beta chains from one sample sequenced in a study of shared clonotypes between healthy human individuals. Libraries were prepared by immunoSEQ multiplex PCR; TCRdb keeps only in-frame clonotypes and omits some of them. The sample gives roughly 2.1 million clones, 93% of which show up once; 1.7% is in the top ten. Terminally differentiated effector memory CD45RA+ cells were excluded from the naive CD8 cells, which were CD45RO-negative and positively selected for CCR7. The sequencing input was naive CD8+ T cells from PBMCs. All receptors derive from a man in his late teens or twenties in good health. Some clones in this sample may be carry-over from other donors' samples.

This sequence joins TRBV15 and TRBJ2-3; no clear D. The germline V gene encodes CDR1 LNHNV and CDR2 YYDKDF (reference sequence). CDR3 size: 15 residues. The ends were cut back, 5 bases at V and 1 base at J, with 13 bases in the middle. This CDR3 reads CATSRRAKGTDTQYF. CDR3 sequence (DNA): TGTGCCACCAGCCGCCGGGCTAAAGGCACAGATACGCAGTATTTT.

To note about this clone: Additional DNA sequences in this sample encode the identical CDR3. The chain has TRBV4-3 and TRBJ2-7; 7 nucleotides match TRBD1. The CDR3 is made up of 14 amino acids. Germline V CDR1 and CDR2: LGHNA, YSLEER. Unmatched junction bases numbered 0, after V lost 1 base and J lost 0 bases. CDR3 bases: TGCGCCAGCAGCCAAGGACAGGGCTCCTACGAGCAGTACTTC. It encodes CASSQGQGSYEQYF.

To note about this clone: Other DNA sequences in the sample encode the same CDR3. The chain carries TRBV18 and TRBJ2-3; 8 nucleotides match TRBD2. The CDR3 is made up of 17 amino acids. Trimming at V came to 0 bases and at J to 2 bases, leaving 7 bases not matched to a gene. Germline V lookup: CDR1 KGHSH, CDR2 LQKENI. CDR3 sequence: CASSPPSLAGTTDTQYF. The CDR3 nucleotides are TGTGCCAGCTCACCACCGTCGCTAGCGGGTACCACAGATACGCAGTATTTT. The full variable domain, its missing parts supplied by reference TRBV18 and TRBJ2-3, is NAGVMQNPRHLVRRRGQEARLRCSPMKGHSHVYWYRQLPEEGLKFMVYLQKENIIDESGMPKERFSAEFPKEGPSILRIQQVVRGDSAAYFCASSPPSLAGTTDTQYFGPGTRLTVL.

Turning to this clone: Other DNA sequences in the sample encode the same CDR3. The chain employs TRBV28 and TRBJ2-2, with 8 nucleotides matching TRBD1. The V gene end was trimmed by 3 bases and the J gene end by 1 base; junction bases not matched to a gene: 1. The CDR3 loop spans 15 amino acids. Germline assignment: CDR1 MDHEN and CDR2 SYDVKM. The DNA for the CDR3 is TGTGCCAGCAGTTTTGGGACAGGGAACACCGGGGAGCTGTTTTTT. Protein: CASSFGTGNTGELFF.

The genes are TRBV30 and TRBJ2-7; D is uncertain. Between the trimmed V and J ends, which lost 2 bases and 3 bases, there was a span of 11 bases. The CDR3 is 13 residues long. Germline CDR1 GTSNPN, CDR2 SVGIG (reference sequence). The CDR3 DNA is TGTGCCTGGAGTAAAAAAGGATACTACGAGCAGTACTTC. This gives the protein CAWSKKGYYEQYF.

This clone was counted between two and nine times. The chain has TRBV7-3 and TRBJ2-2, with a weak D call TRBD2 (6 bases). There are 16 residues in the CDR3. Trimming pared 4 bases from V and 5 bases from J, leaving 17 bases between. Germline V gives CDR1 SGHTA, CDR2 FQGTGA. CDR3 coding DNA: TGTGCCAGCAGCTGGGGCGGGGCTAAGGAGACCGGGGAGCTGTTTTTT. This codes for CASSWGGAKETGELFF.

This clone appeared a single time. This rearrangement joins TRBV29-1 to TRBJ2-7, with D uncertain. The CDR3 is made up of 13 amino acids. Germline values: CDR1 SQVTM, CDR2 ANQGSEA. V was cut by 2 bases and J by 5 bases, with 13 bases left in between. CDR3 coding DNA: TGCAGCGTTGAATCAGGTATAGAAGACGAGCAGTACTTC. Translated, it gives CSVESGIEDEQYF.

The CDR3 loop reads CASDRGSTEAFF. CDR3 coding DNA: TGTGCCAGCGACAGGGGCAGCACTGAAGCTTTCTTT. This chain connects TRBV6-1 to TRBJ1-1; 8 bases are shared with TRBD1. Germline V gene data show CDR1 as MNHNS and CDR2 as SASEGT. Unmatched junction bases numbered 3, after V lost 8 bases and J lost 4 bases. The CDR3 runs 12 residues.

J is TRBJ2-5 and V is TRBV9; 7 nucleotides align to TRBD2. CDR1 and CDR2 (germline): SGDLS, YYNGEE. J lost 1 base, V lost 0 bases, and 6 bases had no gene match. CDR3 length: 16 residues. CDR3 nucleotides: TGTGCCAGCAGCGTAGTGGCTAGCGGAATCCAAGAGACCCAGTACTTC. Amino acid sequence: CASSVVASGIQETQYF.

The genes are TRBV6-1 and TRBJ1-5; unclear D gene. Germline V gene sequence: CDR1 MNHNS, CDR2 SASEGT. This CDR3 is 15 amino acids long. Trimming removed 7 bases at V and 0 bases at J, with 13 bases between. The CDR3 protein is CASTEERSSNQPQHF. The DNA for the CDR3 is TGTGCCAGCACCGAGGAAAGAAGTAGCAATCAGCCCCAGCATTTT.

The rearrangement joins TRBV4-1 to TRBJ2-1; D perhaps matches TRBD2 (5 bases). V lost 0 bases to trimming and J lost 12 bases, with 18 bases between them. From germline, CDR1 is MGHRA and CDR2 YSYEKL. This CDR3 is 15 amino acids long. CDR3 region: CASSQDAATGLGQFF. Written as DNA, the CDR3 is TGCGCCAGCAGCCAAGACGCAGCTACGGGGTTAGGGCAGTTCTTC.

On this clone itself: Other DNA sequences in the sample encode the same CDR3. The chain uses TRBV7-9 and TRBJ2-5; D perhaps matches TRBD1 (6 bases). This CDR3 has 13 residues. The ends were cut back, 5 bases at V and 1 base at J, with 8 bases in the middle. Germline V gene lookup returns CDR1 SEHNR and CDR2 FQNEAQ (reference sequence). The CDR3, as DNA: TGTGCCAGCAGCCAAGGGGGCCAAGAGACCCAGTACTTC. It encodes CASSQGGQETQYF.

CDR3: CASSPFLRDAYEQYF. DNA for the CDR3: TGCGCCAGCAGCCCTTTTTTACGGGATGCCTACGAGCAGTACTTC. V and J are TRBV4-3 and TRBJ2-7, with D possibly matching TRBD2 (5 bases). The CDR3 is 15 residues long. Germline V gene sequence: CDR1 LGHNA, CDR2 YSLEER. The V and J ends lost 4 bases and 2 bases respectively, with 15 bases between them.

Regarding this clone: The sample has other DNA sequences that encode this CDR3 too. The chain links TRBV9 to TRBJ2-7, with TRBD1 matching 9 bases. In germline, CDR1 is SGDLS, CDR2 YYNGEE. The CDR3 covers 14 residues. With 0 bases clipped from V and 5 bases from J, the junction kept 3 bases outside the gene matches. The CDR3 protein is CASSVGDRVHEQYF. The CDR3, as DNA: TGTGCCAGCAGCGTAGGGGACAGGGTTCACGAGCAGTACTTC.

Turning to this clone: In the same sample, other DNA sequences code for this CDR3. The V call is TRBV7-3, the J call TRBJ2-7; D remains ambiguous. Germline CDR1 and CDR2: SGHTA and FQGTGA. The CDR3 spans 13 residues. Deletions cut 2 bases from V and 1 base from J, with 6 bases between. The chain's CDR3 is CASSLGLSYEQYF. CDR3 DNA sequence: TGTGCCAGCAGCTTAGGCCTTTCCTACGAGCAGTACTTC.

V and J are TRBV10-3 and TRBJ1-2, with D possibly matching TRBD1 (6 bases). Germline V gene lookup returns CDR1 ENHRY and CDR2 SYGVKD. V lost 0 bases and J 5 bases, leaving 19 bases between the germline ends. This CDR3 has 17 amino acids. CDR3 sequence reads: CAISESARGARGYGYTF. CDR3 in DNA: TGTGCCATCAGTGAGTCGGCGAGGGGGGCCAGAGGGTATGGCTACACCTTC.

The chain employs TRBV7-6 and TRBJ2-6, with D unclear. V was shortened by 6 bases and J by 2 bases, with 5 bases between the two germline ends. Germline CDR1 reads SGHVS; CDR2 reads FNYEAQ. The CDR3 covers 13 residues. In DNA form, the CDR3 reads TGTGCCAGCAGTCAGACTGGGGCCAACGTCCTGACTTTC. Translation gives CASSQTGANVLTF.

The CDR3 nucleotides are TGTGCCAGCAGCCCGAGACGGGACAGGGGGCGCTTGGCAGATACGCAGTATTTT. Translated: CASSPRRDRGRLADTQYF. The chain combines TRBV7-9 with TRBJ2-3; 12 bases map to TRBD1. V shed 5 bases, J shed 4 bases, and the junction held 13 bases outside the gene matches. Germline CDR1 SEHNR, CDR2 FQNEAQ (reference sequence). The CDR3 has 18 amino acids.

The chain links TRBV19 to TRBJ2-7; D is unresolved. CDR1 and CDR2 (germline): LNHDA, SQIVND (reference sequence). Trimming pared 5 bases from V and 2 bases from J, leaving 13 bases between. This CDR3 spans 14 amino acids. The CDR3 loop reads CASSARARTYEQYF. The CDR3 bases are TGTGCCAGTAGTGCAAGGGCGCGAACCTACGAGCAGTACTTC. The complete variable domain, with remaining parts taken from reference TRBV19 and TRBJ2-7, reads DGGITQSPKYLFRKEGQNVTLSCEQNLNHDAMYWYRQDPGQGLRLIYYSQIVNDFQKGDIAEGYSVSREKKESFPLTVTSAQKNPTAFYLCASSARARTYEQYFGPGTRLTVT.

This sequence joins TRBV7-9 and TRBJ2-7; possible D gene TRBD1, 6 bases. Trimming took 5 bases from V and 0 from J, leaving 17 bases between them. The CDR3 consists of 16 residues. Germline CDR1 and CDR2: SEHNR and FQNEAQ (reference sequence). CDR3 protein: CASSTDPGHHSYEQYF. The CDR3 DNA reads TGTGCCAGCAGCACAGACCCGGGACACCACTCCTACGAGCAGTACTTC.

The chain uses TRBV18 and TRBJ1-5; weak D call: TRBD1 (5 bases). CDR3 length: 14 residues. V lost 5 bases to trimming and J lost 9 bases, with 17 bases between them. The germline V gene encodes CDR1 KGHSH and CDR2 LQKENI. The CDR3 is CASSDGDRVGPQHF. CDR3 nucleotides: TGTGCCAGCTCAGATGGGGACCGCGTCGGGCCCCAGCATTTT.

The chain employs TRBV6-5 and TRBJ1-2; tentatively, D is TRBD1 (6 bases). The V end was cut by 2 bases, the J end by 4 bases, with 17 bases between. Germline V gene data show CDR1 as MNHEY and CDR2 as SVGAGI. This CDR3 is built from 16 residues. The CDR3 DNA reads TGTGCCAGCAGTTACGGGGGGGCCGCTCCCTTCTATGGCTACACCTTC. Translating it yields CASSYGGAAPFYGYTF.